A selection of T cell receptor beta chains follows, all from one sample in a study of cytomegalovirus exposure and HLA in healthy donors. Sequenced by immunoSEQ multiplex PCR; TCRdb stores in-frame clones only, minus some. This table holds approximately 210,000 clones, just over 85% found once. Source material: PBMCs. Source of these receptors: a woman aged 18-29 years in good health and CMV-seronegative. Both conserved end residues are part of each CDR3. The D gene is left open where the match is weak. The size of a clone is reported for some rows only, either as once, few or many, or as a class for expanded clones.

TRBJ2-1 TRBV6-1 . . TGTGCCAGCAGTGAATCAGGGATACTGAATGAGCAGTTCTTC CASSESGILNEQFF
TRBJ2-1 TRBV27 TRBD2 . TGTGCCAGCAGTACCGTTAATCAGGCGGGAGAGTCCTACAATGAGCAGTTCTTC CASSTVNQAGESYNEQFF
TRBJ2-1 TRBV9 . . TGTGCCAGCAGCCCCTCCGGGGTAGGGTACAATGAGCAGTTCTTC CASSPSGVGYNEQFF
TRBJ2-1 TRBV6-5 TRBD1 . TGTGCCAGCAGTGACGAAACAGGGGGAGAGCAGTTCTTC CASSDETGGEQFF
TRBJ1-2 TRBV19 TRBD1 . TGTGCCAGTACCCTCTCCGGGACAGGGTACTATGGCTACACCTTC CASTLSGTGYYGYTF
TRBJ2-3 TRBV7-7 . . TGTGCTAGCAGCTTAGTGGTACAAGATACGCAGTATTTT CASSLVVQDTQYF
TRBJ2-1 TRBV9 . . TGTGCCAGCAGCGTAGGGACTGATGACAATGAGCAGTTCTTC CASSVGTDDNEQFF
TRBJ1-2 TRBV6-1 TRBD1 . TGTGCCAGCAGGGTCAGGACAGGGGATGGCTACACCTTC CASRVRTGDGYTF
TRBJ2-1 TRBV27 . . TGTGCCAGCAGTTTTGGAGGGCTTGGCTACAATGAGCAGTTCTTC CASSFGGLGYNEQFF
TRBJ2-1 TRBV19 . . TGTGCCAGTAGTATCGGCCTAGCGTCGTACAATGAGCAGTTCTTC CASSIGLASYNEQFF
TRBJ2-3 TRBV7-9 TRBD2 once TGTGCCGGCGTCTGGGGAAACGGGGGGGGAGATACGCAGTATTTT CAGVWGNGGGDTQYF
TRBJ2-1 TRBV28 . . TGTGCCAGCAGTGCCGCCGGGACTACCCCAATAGGGGGCTCCTACAATGAGCAGTTCTTC CASSAAGTTPIGGSYNEQFF
TRBJ1-2 TRBV4-1 TRBD1 . TGCGCCAGCAGCCAAGATTCCCGGACAGGGGGCGGCTATGGCTACACCTTC CASSQDSRTGGGYGYTF
TRBJ1-1 TRBV29-1 . . TGCAGCGTCGGGGGGGGGTTCACTGAAGCTTTCTTT CSVGGGFTEAFF
TRBJ1-2 TRBV28 . . TGTGCCAGCAGTTTAGCGGTCAGGGCGCCAAAGGGCTACACCTTC CASSLAVRAPKGYTF
TRBJ2-7 TRBV27 . . TGTGCCAGCAGTTTACAGGGGGGACCCTACGAGCAGTACTTC CASSLQGGPYEQYF
TRBJ2-7 TRBV2 . . TGTGCCAGCAGTACCGAGGGGAGGTACGAGCAGTACTTC CASSTEGRYEQYF
TRBJ2-5 TRBV13 TRBD2 . TGTGCCAGCAGCCCCGTGGGACTAGCGGGAGCACGGGAGACCCAGTACTTC CASSPVGLAGARETQYF
TRBJ2-1 TRBV5-4 TRBD1 . TGTGCCAGCAGCTTCCCCCAGGGGGCGGCTGAGCAGTTCTTC CASSFPQGAAEQFF
TRBJ1-3 TRBV5-4 . . TGTGCCAGCAGCTTGGGTGGGGGCGGCTCTGGAAACACCATATATTTT CASSLGGGGSGNTIYF
TRBJ2-7 TRBV7-2 TRBD2 once TGTGCCAGCAGCTCCAGAGGACTAGCGGGAGGGACCCCCTACGAGCAGTACTTC CASSSRGLAGGTPYEQYF
TRBJ2-5 TRBV30 . . TGTGCCTGGGACACAGGGATTAAGACCCAGTACTTC CAWDTGIKTQYF
TRBJ2-7 TRBV28 TRBD2 . TGTGCCAGCAGACCCCCGACTAGCGCCCAATACGAGCAGTACTTC CASRPPTSAQYEQYF
TRBJ2-3 TRBV5-4 . . TGTGCCAGCAGCTTGGTCTTGGCGGCGGCAAACACAGATACGCAGTATTTT CASSLVLAAANTDTQYF
TRBJ1-1 TRBV7-3 TRBD1 . TGTGCCAGCAGCTGGGACAGGGAGACTGAAGCTTTCTTT CASSWDRETEAFF
TRBJ2-1 TRBV29-1 TRBD1 . TGCAGCGCATGGGACAGCCACAATGAGCAGTTCTTC CSAWDSHNEQFF
TRBJ1-3 TRBV18 . . TGTGCCAGCTCAATGGGCCCTGGAAACACCATATATTTT CASSMGPGNTIYF
TRBJ1-1 TRBV6-5 TRBD1 . TGTGCCAGCAGACAGGGGGCAGGAACTGAAGCTTTCTTT CASRQGAGTEAFF
TRBJ2-3 TRBV29-1 TRBD2 . TGCAGCGTTGTGAGGGAGGGCGATACGCAGTATTTT CSVVREGDTQYF
TRBJ2-7 TRBV6-5 . . TGTGCCAGCAGTCCAGACAGGCCCTATGACGAGCAGTACTTC CASSPDRPYDEQYF
TRBJ2-7 TRBV11-3 . once TGTGCCAGCAGCTTCCACGGGTTATGGTACGAGCAGTACTTC CASSFHGLWYEQYF
TRBJ2-7 TRBV2 TRBD2 . TGTGCCAGCAGAAGGGATAGGCTAGCGGAAATTTACGAGCAGTACTTC CASRRDRLAEIYEQYF
TRBJ2-1 TRBV2 . few TGTGCCAGCGGGGAGAATGAGCAGTTCTTC CASGENEQFF
TRBJ1-2 TRBV19 . . TGTGCCAGTAGTAGGTTCGGTCATTCAGCGGAAGGCTATGGCTACACCTTC CASSRFGHSAEGYGYTF
TRBJ1-3 TRBV2 . . TGTGCCAGCAGGACCTGGTACAGGGCTGGAAACACCATATATTTT CASRTWYRAGNTIYF
TRBJ2-1 TRBV7-2 TRBD2 . TGTGCCAGCAGCTTACCTCATGGTCTAGCGGGAAACAATGAGCAGTTCTTC CASSLPHGLAGNNEQFF
TRBJ2-2 TRBV5-1 TRBD1 . TGCGCCAGCAGCTTTACGGGACAGGGACCAACCGGGGAGCTGTTTTTT CASSFTGQGPTGELFF
TRBJ2-2 TRBV9 . . TGTGCCAGCAGCGTAGGGGGGGGCGTAGGAACCGGGGAGCTGTTTTTT CASSVGGGVGTGELFF
TRBJ2-2 TRBV28 TRBD2 . TGTGCCACCAAGCAACGGGGACTAGCGGGAGGCCCTATAGCCGGGGAGCTGTTTTTT CATKQRGLAGGPIAGELFF
TRBJ2-7 TRBV5-4 . few TGTGCCAGCAGCTTAACAGGGAACTACGAGCAGTACTTC CASSLTGNYEQYF
TRBJ2-3 TRBV27 . . TGTGCCAGCAGTTGGAGTCGAAACACAGATACGCAGTATTTT CASSWSRNTDTQYF